This T cell receptor beta chain was obtained from a study of blood T cell repertoires in COVID-19. Study overall: Samples came from the United States, Italy and Spain, spanning acute and convalescent COVID-19. The cDNA or gDNA used as material had been derived from T cells, B-cell-depleted T cells, or PBMCs.

In the study's own analysis: Estimates of nucleated cell counts were drawn from the amplification of reference gene primers. Profiling relied on immunoSEQ multiplex PCR, and the TCRdb table lists in-frame clones only, not all of them. D and trimming come from the DNA, and the V and J calls and clone size come from that table. The sample has 200,000 to 300,000 clones, 70% to 90% seen once. The V and J ends lost 2 bases and 5 bases, in that order; junction bases with no gene match: 3. CDR1 is MNHEY, CDR2 SVGEGT, per germline. The CDR3 consists of 14 residues. One Seattle source followed patients from active infection through their disease course.

This sequence joins TRBV6-2 or TRBV6-3 and TRBJ1-2; 9 nucleotides line up with TRBD1. Sequenced material: peripheral blood. This receptor was obtained from a woman in her sixties with COVID-19, enrolled during active disease. The CDR3 reads CASSYTGGGYGYTF. The CDR3 bases are TGTGCCAGCAGTTACACAGGGGGCGGTTATGGCTACACCTTC.